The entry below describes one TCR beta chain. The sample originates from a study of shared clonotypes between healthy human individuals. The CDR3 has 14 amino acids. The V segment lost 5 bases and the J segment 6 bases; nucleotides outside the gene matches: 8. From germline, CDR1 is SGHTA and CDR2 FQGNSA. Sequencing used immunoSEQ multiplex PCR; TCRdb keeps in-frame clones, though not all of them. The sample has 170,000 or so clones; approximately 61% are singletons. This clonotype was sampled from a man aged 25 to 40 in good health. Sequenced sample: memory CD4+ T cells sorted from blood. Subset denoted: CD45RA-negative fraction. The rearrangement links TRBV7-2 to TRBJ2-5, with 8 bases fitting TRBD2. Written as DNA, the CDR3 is TGTGCCAGCAGCGCCTTAGCGGGACCCAAGACCCAGTACTTC. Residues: CASSALAGPKTQYF.